This T cell receptor (beta chain) was recorded in a study of shared clonotypes between healthy human individuals. Study-level findings and limits: Blood alone was sampled, and tissue repertoires likely differ.

Produced via immunoSEQ multiplex PCR; TCRdb's table is partial and in-frame only. The sample contains hundreds of thousands of clones, about 96% of which appear only once. Points on this clone: Its antigen is unidentified.

Germline V gives CDR1 SGHAT, CDR2 FQNNGV. This CDR3 is 16 amino acids long. The V segment lost 5 bases and the J segment 7 bases; nucleotides outside the gene matches: 13. The source is a woman younger than 45 in good health. The sample taken for sequencing was naive CD4+ T cells sorted from blood. Subset reported: CD45RA+ positively selected. This chain joins TRBV11-2 and TRBJ2-1, with 8 nucleotides matching TRBD2. The DNA for the CDR3 is TGTGCCAGCAGCCCAACCCTCCCGGGAGGGCGGAATGAGCAGTTCTTC. Amino acids: CASSPTLPGGRNEQFF.